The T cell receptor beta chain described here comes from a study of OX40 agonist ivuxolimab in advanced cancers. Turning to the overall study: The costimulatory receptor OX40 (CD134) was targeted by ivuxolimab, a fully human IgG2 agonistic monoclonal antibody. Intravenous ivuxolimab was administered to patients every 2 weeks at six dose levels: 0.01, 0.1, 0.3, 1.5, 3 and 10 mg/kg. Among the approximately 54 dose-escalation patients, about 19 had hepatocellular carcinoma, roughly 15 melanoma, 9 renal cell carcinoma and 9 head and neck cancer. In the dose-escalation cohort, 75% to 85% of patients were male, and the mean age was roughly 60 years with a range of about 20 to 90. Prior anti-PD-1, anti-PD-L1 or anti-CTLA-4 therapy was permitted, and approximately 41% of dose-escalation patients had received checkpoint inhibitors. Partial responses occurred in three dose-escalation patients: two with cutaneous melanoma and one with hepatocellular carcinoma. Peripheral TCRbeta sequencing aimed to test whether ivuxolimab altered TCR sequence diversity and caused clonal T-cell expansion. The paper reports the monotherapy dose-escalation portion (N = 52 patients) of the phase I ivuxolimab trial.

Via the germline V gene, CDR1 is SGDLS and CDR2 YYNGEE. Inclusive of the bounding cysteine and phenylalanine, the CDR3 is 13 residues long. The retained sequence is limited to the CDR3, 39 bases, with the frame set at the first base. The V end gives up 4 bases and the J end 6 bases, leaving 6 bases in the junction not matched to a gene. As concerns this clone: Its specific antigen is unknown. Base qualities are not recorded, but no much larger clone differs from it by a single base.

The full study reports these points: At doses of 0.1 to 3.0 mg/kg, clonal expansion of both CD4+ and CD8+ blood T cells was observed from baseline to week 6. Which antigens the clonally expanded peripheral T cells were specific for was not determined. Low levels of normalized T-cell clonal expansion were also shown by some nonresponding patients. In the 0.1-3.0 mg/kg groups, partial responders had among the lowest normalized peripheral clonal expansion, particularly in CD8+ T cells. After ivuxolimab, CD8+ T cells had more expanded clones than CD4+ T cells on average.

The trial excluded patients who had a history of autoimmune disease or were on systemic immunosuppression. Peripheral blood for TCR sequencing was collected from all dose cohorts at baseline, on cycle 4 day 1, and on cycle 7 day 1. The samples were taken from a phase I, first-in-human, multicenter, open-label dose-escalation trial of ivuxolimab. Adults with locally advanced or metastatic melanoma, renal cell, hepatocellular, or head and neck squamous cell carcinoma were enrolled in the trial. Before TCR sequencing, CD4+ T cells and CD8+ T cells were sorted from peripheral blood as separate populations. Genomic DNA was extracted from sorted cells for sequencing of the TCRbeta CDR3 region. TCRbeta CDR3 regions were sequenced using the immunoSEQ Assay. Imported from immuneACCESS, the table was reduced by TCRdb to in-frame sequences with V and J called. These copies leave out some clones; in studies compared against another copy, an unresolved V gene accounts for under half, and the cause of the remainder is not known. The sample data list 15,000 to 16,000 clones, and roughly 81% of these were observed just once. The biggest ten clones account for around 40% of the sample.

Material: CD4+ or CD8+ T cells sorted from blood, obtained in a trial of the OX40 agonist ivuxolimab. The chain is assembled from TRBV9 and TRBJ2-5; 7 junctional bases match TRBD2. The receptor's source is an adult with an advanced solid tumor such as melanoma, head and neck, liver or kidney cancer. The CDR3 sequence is CASSSGTKKTQYF. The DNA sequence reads TGTGCCAGCAGCTCCGGGACTAAAAAGACCCAGTACTTC.